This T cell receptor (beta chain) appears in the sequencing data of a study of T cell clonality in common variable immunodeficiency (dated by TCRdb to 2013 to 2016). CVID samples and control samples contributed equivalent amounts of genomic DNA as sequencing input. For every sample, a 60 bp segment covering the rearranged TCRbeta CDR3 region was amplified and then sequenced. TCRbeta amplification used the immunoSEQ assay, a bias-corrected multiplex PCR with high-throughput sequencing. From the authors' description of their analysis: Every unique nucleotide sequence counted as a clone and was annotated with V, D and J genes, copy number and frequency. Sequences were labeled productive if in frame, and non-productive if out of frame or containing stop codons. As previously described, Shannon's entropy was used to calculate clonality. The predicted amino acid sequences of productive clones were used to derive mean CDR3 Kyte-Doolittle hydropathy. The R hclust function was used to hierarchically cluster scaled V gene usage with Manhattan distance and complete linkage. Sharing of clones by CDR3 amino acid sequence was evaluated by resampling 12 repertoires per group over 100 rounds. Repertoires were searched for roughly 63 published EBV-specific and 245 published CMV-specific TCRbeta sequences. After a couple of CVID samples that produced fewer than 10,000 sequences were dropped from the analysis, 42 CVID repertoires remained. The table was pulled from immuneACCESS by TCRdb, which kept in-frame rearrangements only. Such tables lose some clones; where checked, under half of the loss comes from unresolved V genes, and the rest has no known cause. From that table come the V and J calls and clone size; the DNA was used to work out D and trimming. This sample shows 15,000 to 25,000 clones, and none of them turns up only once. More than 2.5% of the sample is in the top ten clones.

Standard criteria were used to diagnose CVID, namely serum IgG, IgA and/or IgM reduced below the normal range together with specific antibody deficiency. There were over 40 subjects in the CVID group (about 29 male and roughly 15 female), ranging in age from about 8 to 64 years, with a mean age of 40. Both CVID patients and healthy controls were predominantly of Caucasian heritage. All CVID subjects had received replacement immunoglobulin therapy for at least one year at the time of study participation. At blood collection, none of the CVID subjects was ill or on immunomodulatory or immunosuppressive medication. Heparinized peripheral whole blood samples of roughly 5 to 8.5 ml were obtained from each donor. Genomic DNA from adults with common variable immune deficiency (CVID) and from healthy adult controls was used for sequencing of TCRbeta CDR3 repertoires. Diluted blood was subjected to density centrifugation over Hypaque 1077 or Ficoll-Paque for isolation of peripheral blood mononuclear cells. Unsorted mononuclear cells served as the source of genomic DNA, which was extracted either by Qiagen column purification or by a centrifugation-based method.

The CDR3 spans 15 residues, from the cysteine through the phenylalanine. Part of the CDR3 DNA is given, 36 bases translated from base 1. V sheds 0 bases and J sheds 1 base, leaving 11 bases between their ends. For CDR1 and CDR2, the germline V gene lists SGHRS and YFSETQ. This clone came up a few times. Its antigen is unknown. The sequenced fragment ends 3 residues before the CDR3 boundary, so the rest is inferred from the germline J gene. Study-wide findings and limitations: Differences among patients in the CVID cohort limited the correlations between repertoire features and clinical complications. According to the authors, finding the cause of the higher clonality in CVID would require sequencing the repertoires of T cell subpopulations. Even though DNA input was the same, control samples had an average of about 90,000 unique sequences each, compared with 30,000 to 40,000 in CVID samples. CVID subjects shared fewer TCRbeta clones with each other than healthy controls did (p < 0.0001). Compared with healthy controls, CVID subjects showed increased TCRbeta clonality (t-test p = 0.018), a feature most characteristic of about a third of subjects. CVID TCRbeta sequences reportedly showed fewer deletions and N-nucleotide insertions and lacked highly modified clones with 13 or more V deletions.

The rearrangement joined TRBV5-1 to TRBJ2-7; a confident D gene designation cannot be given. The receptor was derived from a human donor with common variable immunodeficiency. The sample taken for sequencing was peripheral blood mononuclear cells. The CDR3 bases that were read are TGCGCCAGCAGCTTGGGTTGGGCAGGTTCCTACGAG. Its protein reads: CASSLGWAGSYE. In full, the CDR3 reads CASSLGWAGSYEQYF. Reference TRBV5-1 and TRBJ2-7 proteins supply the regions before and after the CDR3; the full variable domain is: KAGVTQTPRYLIKTRGQQVTLSCSPISGHRSVSWYQQTPGQGLQFLFEYFSETQRNKGNFPGRFSGRQFSNSRSEMNVSTLELGDSALYLCASSLGWAGSYEQYFGPGTRLTVT.